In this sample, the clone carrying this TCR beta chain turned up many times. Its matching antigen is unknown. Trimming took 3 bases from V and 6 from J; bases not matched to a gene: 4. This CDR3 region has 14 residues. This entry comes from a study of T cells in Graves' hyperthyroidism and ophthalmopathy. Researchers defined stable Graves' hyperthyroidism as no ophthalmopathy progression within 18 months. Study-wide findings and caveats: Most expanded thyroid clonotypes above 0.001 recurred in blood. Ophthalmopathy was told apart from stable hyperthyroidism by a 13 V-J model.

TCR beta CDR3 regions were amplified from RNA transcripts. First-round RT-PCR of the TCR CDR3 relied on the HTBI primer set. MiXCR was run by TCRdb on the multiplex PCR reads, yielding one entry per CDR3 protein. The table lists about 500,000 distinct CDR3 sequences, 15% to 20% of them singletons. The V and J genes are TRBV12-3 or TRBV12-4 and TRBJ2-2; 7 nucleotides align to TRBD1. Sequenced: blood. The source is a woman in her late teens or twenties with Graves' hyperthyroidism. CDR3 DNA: TGTGCCAGCAGTTTTACGGGACAGTCCGGGGAGCTGTTTTTT. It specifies CASSFTGQSGELFF.